The next 17 T cell receptor beta chains were all read from a single sample in a study of T cell clonality in common variable immunodeficiency. The protocol was immunoSEQ multiplex PCR, while the TCRdb copy is restricted to in-frame clones and leaves out a portion. Observed in the sample are some 52,000 clones, none of them singletons. The sequenced material came from peripheral blood mononuclear cells. Receptors were obtained from a person aged 18 to 69 in good health.

This clone has at least ten counts. The CDR3 end falls 3 residues outside the read, so it is completed with the germline J gene. The J gene is TRBJ2-1, the V gene TRBV10-1, with 12 bases aligning to TRBD2. The germline V gene has CDR1 WNHNN and CDR2 SYGVQD (reference sequence). Trimming removed 3 bases from V and 2 bases from J; junction bases left unmatched: 5. This CDR3 contains 17 residues. The chain's CDR3 is CASSDSGLAGTYNEQFF. Partial CDR3 DNA: TGCGCCAGCAGTGACTCCGGACTAGCGGGAACCTACAATGAG.

This clone was counted a few times. The read is 3 residues too short to cover the CDR3 end, so that end is filled in from the germline J gene. This chain uses TRBV5-1 with TRBJ2-3; D possibly corresponds to TRBD2 (6 bases). V dropped 6 bases and J dropped 6 bases, with 17 bases sitting between them. The germline CDR1 and CDR2 sequences are SGHRS and YFSETQ. This CDR3 region has 14 residues. This chain's CDR3 is CASTPLREVDTQYF. The covered CDR3 bases are TGCGCCAGCACCCCGTTGCGGGAAGTGGATACG.

This clone was counted many times. The read is 3 residues too short to cover the CDR3 end, so that end is filled in from the germline J gene. This sequence joins TRBV5-1 and TRBJ2-6; D not certain. Germline CDR1 SGHRS, CDR2 YFSETQ. The CDR3 length is 18 residues. Trimming shortened V by 3 bases and J by 0 bases, and 16 bases separated the two germline ends. Incomplete CDR3 DNA: TGCGCCAGCAGCTCGGCGATCGTGGGCAGCTCTGGGGCCAACGTC. Protein: CASSSAIVGSSGANV. The full-length CDR3 reads as CASSSAIVGSSGANVLTF.

This clone was seen at least ten times. From the germline J gene comes the end of the CDR3, since the read stops 3 residues before it. The rearrangement joins TRBV29-1 to TRBJ2-6; no clear D. The CDR3 extends over 13 amino acids. CDR1 is SQVTM, CDR2 ANQGSEA, per germline. Trimming took off 3 bases at V and 4 bases at J, with 7 bases between the two ends. CDR3: CSVDQVGANVLTF. The CDR3 DNA, read in part, is TGCAGCGTTGACCAGGTCGGGGCCAACGTC.

This clone has a count of ten or more. Coverage ceases 3 residues before the CDR3 finishes, and the germline J gene fills in the end. The rearrangement uses TRBV12-5 and TRBJ1-1; the D is unclear. This CDR3 has 13 amino acids. Germline values: CDR1 LGHNT, CDR2 FRNRAP. V was shortened by 0 bases and J by 5 bases, with 7 bases between the two germline ends. This chain's CDR3 is CASGLVRGTEAFF. The covered CDR3 bases are TGTGCTAGTGGTTTGGTACGGGGAACTGAA.

This clone came up many times. The read ends 3 residues early relative to the CDR3; the germline J gene fills the gap. The chain has TRBV30 and TRBJ1-1; the D gene is possibly TRBD1 (5 bases). Germline V gives CDR1 GTSNPN, CDR2 SVGIG (reference sequence). Trimming left V 0 bases short and J 2 bases short, with 7 bases between. The CDR3 extends over 13 amino acids. The covered CDR3 bases are TGTGCCTGGAGTGTGACAGATAACACTGAA. Its protein is CAWSVTDNTE. The complete CDR3 protein is CAWSVTDNTEAFF.

This clone was seen more than once but under ten times. The read falls 3 residues short of the CDR3 end, and the missing part is taken from the germline J gene. J is TRBJ1-6 and V is TRBV7-9; unclear D gene. The V gene's germline CDR1 is SEHNR and CDR2 FQNEAQ (reference sequence). The CDR3 is made up of 12 amino acids. V lost 5 bases and J 8 bases, leaving 7 bases between the germline ends. This CDR3 reads CASSHKDSPLHF. Incomplete CDR3 DNA: TGTGCCAGCAGCCACAAGGATTCACCC.

This clone was observed many times. The sequenced part of the CDR3 DNA is TGTGCCAGCAGTCCTAGCGGGGTCCCCACAGATACG. Its protein product is CASSPSGVPTDT. The entire CDR3 reads CASSPSGVPTDTQYF. This chain links TRBV6-4 with TRBJ2-3, with 9 bases fitting TRBD2. The read ends 3 residues shy of where the CDR3 ends; the end is completed using the germline J gene. Germline-derived CDR1 and CDR2 are MRHNA and SNTAGT. V gave up 5 bases and J gave up 2 bases; unmatched junction bases: 5. This CDR3 is built from 15 residues.

This clone was picked up a small number of times. The read ends 3 residues before the CDR3 terminus; that terminus is restored from the germline J gene. The V gene is TRBV2, the J gene TRBJ2-3, with unresolved D. The V end was cut by 8 bases, the J end by 1 base, with 7 bases between. CDR3 length: 12 residues. The germline CDR1 and CDR2 sequences are SNHLY and FYNNEI. The sequenced part of the CDR3 DNA is TGTGCCAGCGCAGGAGGCACAGATACG. The encoded protein is CASAGGTDT. The whole CDR3 is CASAGGTDTQYF.

In its sample, this clone was seen many times. The read is 3 residues too short to cover the CDR3 end, so that end is filled in from the germline J gene. V gene TRBV19 combines with J gene TRBJ2-6; no clear D. This CDR3 comprises 15 residues. From germline, CDR1 is LNHDA and CDR2 SQIVND (reference sequence). The V gene lost 3 bases and the J gene lost 0 bases, with 6 bases spanning the gap. CDR3 DNA, as far as it was read: TGTGCCAGTAGTATGCCAGGCTCTGGGGCCAACGTC. It yields the protein CASSMPGSGANV. The CDR3 reads in full as CASSMPGSGANVLTF.

The sample holds many counts of this clone. The read comes to an end 3 residues before the CDR3 does, leaving the germline J gene to fill in the end. The chain has TRBV7-6 and TRBJ2-3, with TRBD2 as a possible D gene (6 bases). V was pared by 3 bases and J by 0 bases, with 13 bases between. Germline CDR1 SGHVS, CDR2 FNYEAQ. There are 16 residues in the CDR3. CDR3 DNA (partial): TGTGCCAGCAGCTTGGGGCGGGGCGGTAGCACAGATACG. As protein: CASSLGRGGSTDT. The complete CDR3 sequence is CASSLGRGGSTDTQYF.

This clone was recorded many times. From the germline J gene comes the end of the CDR3, since the read stops 3 residues before it. The chain employs TRBV7-9 and TRBJ2-7; 8 bases fit TRBD2. Per germline, CDR1 SEHNR and CDR2 FQNEAQ (reference sequence). V trimming: 5 bases; J trimming: 2 bases; junction bases outside the gene matches: 5. CDR3 length: 14 amino acids. CDR3 bases read: TGTGCCAGCAGCGGTGGACTAGCCCCCTACGAG. Its protein is CASSGGLAPYE. From start to end, the CDR3 is CASSGGLAPYEQYF.

This clone was seen a few times. Sequencing ends 3 residues short of the CDR3 end; the germline J gene provides the rest. This chain connects TRBV2 to TRBJ1-6; the D gene is possibly TRBD1 (6 bases). CDR1 SNHLY and CDR2 FYNNEI come from the germline V gene. This CDR3 region has 17 residues. Trimming left V 6 bases short and J 7 bases short, with 22 bases between. Partial CDR3 DNA: TGTGCCAGCAGGGAGTGGGCCGGGGGGCTGGGAAATTCACCC. This translates into CASREWAGGLGNSP. The entire CDR3 sequence reads CASREWAGGLGNSPLHF.

This clone was observed at least ten times. The read terminates 3 residues ahead of where the CDR3 ends, so the germline J gene completes it. The chain carries TRBV5-5 and TRBJ2-5; D uncertain. Trimming removed 4 bases at V and 1 base at J, with 11 bases between. CDR1 SGHKS and CDR2 YYEKEE come from the germline V gene (reference sequence). This CDR3 is 14 amino acids long. The part of the CDR3 DNA that was read is TGTGCCAGCAGCCCCGTGTTTAGCCAAGAGACC. It yields the protein CASSPVFSQET. From start to end, the CDR3 is CASSPVFSQETQYF. The full variable domain, in which reference TRBV5-5 and TRBJ2-5 provide the parts outside the CDR3, is DAGVTQSPTHLIKTRGQQVTLRCSPISGHKSVSWYQQVLGQGPQFIFQYYEKEERGRGNFPDRFSARQFPNYSSELNVNALLLGDSALYLCASSPVFSQETQYFGPGTRLLVL.

This clone has ten or more counts. The sequenced fragment ends 3 residues before the CDR3 boundary, so the rest is inferred from the germline J gene. V usage is TRBV19 and J usage is TRBJ2-7, with 10 bases identical to TRBD2. The CDR3 loop spans 16 amino acids. V trimming: 0 bases; J trimming: 2 bases; junction bases outside the gene matches: 4. Germline lookup yields CDR1 LNHDA and CDR2 SQIVND (reference sequence). The part of the CDR3 DNA that was read is TGTGCCAGTAGTATAGACTGGACTAGCGGACCCTACGAG. It is translated as CASSIDWTSGPYE. The CDR3 in full is CASSIDWTSGPYEQYF.

This clone was seen ten or more times. The CDR3 is cut off 3 residues early in the read; its end comes from the germline J gene. The chain has TRBV5-1 and TRBJ1-2; D gene unclear. The CDR3 loop spans 15 amino acids. Trimming shortened V by 0 bases and J by 0 bases, and 9 bases separated the two germline ends. Germline-derived CDR1 and CDR2 are SGHRS and YFSETQ. CDR3 DNA, as far as it was read: TGCGCCAGCAGCTTGGTGGCGGGAGCTAACTATGGC. Translating it yields CASSLVAGANYG. The complete CDR3 sequence is CASSLVAGANYGYTF.

CDR3 region: CASSLGGLAGDYTF. The part of the CDR3 DNA that was read is TGTGCCAGCAGCTTAGGCGGACTAGCGGGAGAC. The genes are TRBV7-9 and TRBJ1-2, with D hard to call. The read is 3 residues too short to cover the CDR3 end, so that end is filled in from the germline J gene. Germline values: CDR1 SEHNR, CDR2 FQNEAQ (reference sequence). This CDR3 is built from 14 residues.